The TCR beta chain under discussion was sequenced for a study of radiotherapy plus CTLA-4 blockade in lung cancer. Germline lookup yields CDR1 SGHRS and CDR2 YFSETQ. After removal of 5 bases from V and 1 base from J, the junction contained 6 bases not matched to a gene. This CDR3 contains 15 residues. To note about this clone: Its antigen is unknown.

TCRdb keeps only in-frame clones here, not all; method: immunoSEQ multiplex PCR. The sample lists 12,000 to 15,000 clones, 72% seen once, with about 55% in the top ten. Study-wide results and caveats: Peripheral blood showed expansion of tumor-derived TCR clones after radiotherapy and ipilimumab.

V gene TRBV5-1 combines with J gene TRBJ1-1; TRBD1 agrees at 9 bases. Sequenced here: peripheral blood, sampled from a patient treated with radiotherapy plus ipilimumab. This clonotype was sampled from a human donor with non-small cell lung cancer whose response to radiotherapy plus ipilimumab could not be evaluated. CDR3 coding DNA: TGCGCCAGCAGTGACTTGGGACAGGGGAACACTGAAGCTTTCTTT. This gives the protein CASSDLGQGNTEAFF.